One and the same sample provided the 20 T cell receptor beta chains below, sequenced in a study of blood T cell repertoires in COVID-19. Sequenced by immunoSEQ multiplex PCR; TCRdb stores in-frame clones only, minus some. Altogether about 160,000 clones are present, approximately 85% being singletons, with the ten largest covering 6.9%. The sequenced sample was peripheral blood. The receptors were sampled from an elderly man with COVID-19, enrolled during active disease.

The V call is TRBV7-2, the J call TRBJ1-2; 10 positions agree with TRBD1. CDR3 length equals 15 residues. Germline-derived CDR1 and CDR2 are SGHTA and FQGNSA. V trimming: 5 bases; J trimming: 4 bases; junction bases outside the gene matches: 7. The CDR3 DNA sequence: TGTGCCAGCAGCCTGACAGGGGGCGCTGGCTATGGCTACACCTTC. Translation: CASSLTGGAGYGYTF. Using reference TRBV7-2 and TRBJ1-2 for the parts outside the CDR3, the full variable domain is GAGVSQSPSNKVTEKGKDVELRCDPISGHTALYWYRQSLGQGLEFLIYFQGNSAPDKSGLPSDRFSAERTGGSVSTLTIQRTQQEDSAVYLCASSLTGGAGYGYTFGSGTRLTVV.

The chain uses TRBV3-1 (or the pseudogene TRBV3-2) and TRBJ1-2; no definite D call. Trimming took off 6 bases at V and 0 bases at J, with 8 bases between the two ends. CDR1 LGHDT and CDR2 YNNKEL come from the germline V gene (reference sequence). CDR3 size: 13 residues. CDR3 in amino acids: CASSPSSNYGYTF. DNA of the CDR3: TGTGCCAGCAGTCCCTCGTCTAACTATGGCTACACCTTC.

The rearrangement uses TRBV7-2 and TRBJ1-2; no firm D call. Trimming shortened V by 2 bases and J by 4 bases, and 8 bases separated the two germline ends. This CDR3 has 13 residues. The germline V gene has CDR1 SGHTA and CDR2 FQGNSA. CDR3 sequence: CASSLNGGYGYTF. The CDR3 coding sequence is TGTGCCAGCAGCTTAAACGGAGGCTATGGCTACACCTTC.

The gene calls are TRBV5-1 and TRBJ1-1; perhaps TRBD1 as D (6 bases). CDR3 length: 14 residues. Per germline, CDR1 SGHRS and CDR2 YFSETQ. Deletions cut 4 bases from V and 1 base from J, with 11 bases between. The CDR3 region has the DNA TGCGCCAGCAGCCGGGGACAACCGAACACTGAAGCTTTCTTT. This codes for CASSRGQPNTEAFF.

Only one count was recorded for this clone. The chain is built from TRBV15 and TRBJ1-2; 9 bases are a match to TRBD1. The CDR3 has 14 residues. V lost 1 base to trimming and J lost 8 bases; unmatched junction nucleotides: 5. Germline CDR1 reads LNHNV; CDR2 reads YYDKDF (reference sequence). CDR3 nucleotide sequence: TGTGCCACCAGCAGAGGGGACAGGGCCCGGGGCTACACCTTC. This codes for CATSRGDRARGYTF.

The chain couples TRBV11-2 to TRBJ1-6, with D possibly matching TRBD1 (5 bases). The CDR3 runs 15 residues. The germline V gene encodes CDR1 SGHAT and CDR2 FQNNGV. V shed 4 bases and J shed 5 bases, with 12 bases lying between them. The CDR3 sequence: CASSWVGGNNSPLHF. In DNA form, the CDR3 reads TGTGCCAGCAGCTGGGTGGGGGGGAATAATTCACCCCTCCACTTT.

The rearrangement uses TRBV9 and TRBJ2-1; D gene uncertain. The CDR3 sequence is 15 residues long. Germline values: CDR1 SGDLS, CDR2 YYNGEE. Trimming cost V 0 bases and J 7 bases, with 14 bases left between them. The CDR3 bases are TGTGCCAGCAGCGTAGAACATTTTACCCAGAATGAGCAGTTCTTC. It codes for CASSVEHFTQNEQFF.

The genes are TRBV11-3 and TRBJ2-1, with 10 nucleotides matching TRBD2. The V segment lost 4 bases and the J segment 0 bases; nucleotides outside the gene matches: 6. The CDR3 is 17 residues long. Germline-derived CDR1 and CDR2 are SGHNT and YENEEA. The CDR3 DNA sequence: TGTGCCAGCAGCTCCTGGACTAGCGGAAGCTCCTACAATGAGCAGTTCTTC. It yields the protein CASSSWTSGSSYNEQFF.

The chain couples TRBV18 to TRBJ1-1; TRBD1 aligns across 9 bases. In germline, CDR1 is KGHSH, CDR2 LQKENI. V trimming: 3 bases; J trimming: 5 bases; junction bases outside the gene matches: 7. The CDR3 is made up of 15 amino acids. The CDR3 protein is CASSPNPQGATEAFF. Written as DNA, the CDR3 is TGTGCCAGCTCACCGAACCCACAGGGGGCGACTGAAGCTTTCTTT.

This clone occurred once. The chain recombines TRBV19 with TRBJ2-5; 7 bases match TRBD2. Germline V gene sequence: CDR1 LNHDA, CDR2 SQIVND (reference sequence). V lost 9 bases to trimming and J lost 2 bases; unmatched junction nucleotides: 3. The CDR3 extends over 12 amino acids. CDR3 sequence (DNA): TGTGCCAGCCGGGACTATCAAGAGACCCAGTACTTC. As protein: CASRDYQETQYF.

CDR3 in amino acids: CASSEGWAGGLYGYTF. The CDR3 region has the DNA TGTGCCAGCAGTGAAGGGTGGGCAGGGGGCCTCTATGGCTACACCTTC. V is TRBV6-1 and J is TRBJ1-2; 8 nucleotides match TRBD1. Per the germline V gene, CDR1 is MNHNS and CDR2 is SASEGT. V shed 1 base and J 4 bases; nucleotides not matched to a gene: 8. The CDR3 loop spans 16 amino acids.

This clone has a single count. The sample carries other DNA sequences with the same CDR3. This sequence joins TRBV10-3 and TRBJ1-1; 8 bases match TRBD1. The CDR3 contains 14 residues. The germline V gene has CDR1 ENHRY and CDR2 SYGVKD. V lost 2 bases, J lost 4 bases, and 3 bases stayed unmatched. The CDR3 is CAISEGQGGTEAFF. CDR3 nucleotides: TGTGCCATCAGTGAGGGACAGGGTGGCACTGAAGCTTTCTTT.

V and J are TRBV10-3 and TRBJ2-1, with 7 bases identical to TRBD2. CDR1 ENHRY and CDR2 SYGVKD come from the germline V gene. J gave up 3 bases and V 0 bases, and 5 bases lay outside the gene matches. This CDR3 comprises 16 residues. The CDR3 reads CAISESASGIYNEQFF. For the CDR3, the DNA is TGTGCCATCAGTGAGTCGGCTAGCGGTATCTACAATGAGCAGTTCTTC.

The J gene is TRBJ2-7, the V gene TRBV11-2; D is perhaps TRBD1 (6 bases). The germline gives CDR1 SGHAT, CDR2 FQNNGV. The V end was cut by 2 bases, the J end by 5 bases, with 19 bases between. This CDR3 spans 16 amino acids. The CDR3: CASSLREMQGINEQYF. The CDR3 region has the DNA TGTGCCAGCAGCTTACGAGAGATGCAGGGGATAAACGAGCAGTACTTC.

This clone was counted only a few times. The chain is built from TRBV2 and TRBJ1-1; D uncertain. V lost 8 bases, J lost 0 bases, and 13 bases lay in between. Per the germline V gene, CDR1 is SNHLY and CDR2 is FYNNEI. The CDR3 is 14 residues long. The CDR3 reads CASAEGRLNTEAFF. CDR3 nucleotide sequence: TGTGCCAGCGCAGAGGGCAGATTGAACACTGAAGCTTTCTTT.

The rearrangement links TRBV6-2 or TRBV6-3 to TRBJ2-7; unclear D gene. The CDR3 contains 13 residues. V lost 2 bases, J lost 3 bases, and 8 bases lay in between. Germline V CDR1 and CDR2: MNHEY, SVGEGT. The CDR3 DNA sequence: TGTGCCAGCAGTTACCAGAAAAACTACGAGCAGTACTTC. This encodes CASSYQKNYEQYF.

CDR3 protein: CASSLAGSGTEAFF. The CDR3 DNA reads TGTGCCAGCAGCTTGGCCGGGAGTGGGACTGAAGCTTTCTTT. The chain employs TRBV5-4 and TRBJ1-1; D uncertain. The CDR3 runs 14 residues. Trimming cost V 0 bases and J 5 bases, with 11 bases left between them. The germline V gene encodes CDR1 SGHNT and CDR2 YYREEE (reference sequence). Complete variable domain (other parts from reference TRBV5-4 and TRBJ1-1): ETGVTQSPTHLIKTRGQQVTLRCSSQSGHNTVSWYQQALGQGPQFIFQYYREEENGRGNFPPRFSGLQFPNYSSELNVNALELDDSALYLCASSLAGSGTEAFFGQGTRLTVV.

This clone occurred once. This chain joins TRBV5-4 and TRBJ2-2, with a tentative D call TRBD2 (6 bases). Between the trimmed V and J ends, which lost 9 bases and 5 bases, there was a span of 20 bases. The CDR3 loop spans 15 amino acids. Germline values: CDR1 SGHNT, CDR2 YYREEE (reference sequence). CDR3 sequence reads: CATSSDGGGTGELFF. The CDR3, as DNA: TGTGCCACCTCCTCGGACGGTGGAGGGACCGGGGAGCTGTTTTTT. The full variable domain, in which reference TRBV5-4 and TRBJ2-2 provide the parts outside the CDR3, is ETGVTQSPTHLIKTRGQQVTLRCSSQSGHNTVSWYQQALGQGPQFIFQYYREEENGRGNFPPRFSGLQFPNYSSELNVNALELDDSALYLCATSSDGGGTGELFFGEGSRLTVL.

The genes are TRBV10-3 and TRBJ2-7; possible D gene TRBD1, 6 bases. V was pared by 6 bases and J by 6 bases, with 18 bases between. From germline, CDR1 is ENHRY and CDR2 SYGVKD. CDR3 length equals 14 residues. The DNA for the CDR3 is TGTGCCATCAGGGCCGAAGGGAGAGGGGGCGAGCAGTACTTC. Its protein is CAIRAEGRGGEQYF.

The CDR3 nucleotides read TGTGCCAGCAGTGACTCACCAGCGGGGAGCTACAATGAGCAGTTCTTC. This codes for CASSDSPAGSYNEQFF. This chain joins TRBV6-4 and TRBJ2-1; 7 bases agree with TRBD2. CDR3 length equals 16 residues. Germline V CDR1 and CDR2: MRHNA, SNTAGT. With 0 bases clipped from V and 3 bases from J, the junction kept 5 bases outside the gene matches.